This is a list of T cell receptor beta chains from one sample in a study of graft-versus-host responses after intestinal transplantation. Profiled with immunoSEQ multiplex PCR; TCRdb holds only in-frame clones, not every one. The data hold about 19,000 clones, with over 65% observed a single time. This specimen consisted of ileum tissue, obtained approximately 3 weeks after intestinal transplant. Source of these receptors: a human patient who received an intestinal transplant, so some T cells may come from the graft donor. The CDR3 runs from the conserved cysteine through the conserved F or W. A D gene is named only where the DNA matches it firmly. Not all rows give a size; the values are once, few, many and, for expanded clones, a class.

>TRBV2|TRBJ1-1|few|-
CASSEWGGTEAFF
TGTGCCAGCAGTGAATGGGGAGGGACTGAAGCTTTCTTT
>TRBV6-1|TRBJ2-1|-|-
CASSEARNNEQFF
TGTGCCAGCAGTGAAGCGCGAAACAATGAGCAGTTCTTC
>TRBV19|TRBJ2-7|-|TRBD2
CASSTYSGTYEQYF
TGTGCCAGTAGTACCTACAGCGGGACCTACGAGCAGTACTTC
>TRBV18|TRBJ1-5|-|TRBD1
CASSPGTGLNQPQHF
TGTGCCAGCTCACCAGGGACAGGGCTGAATCAGCCCCAGCATTTT
>TRBV7-9|TRBJ1-1|-|-
CASSLPYEGVGTEAFF
TGTGCCAGCAGCTTACCCTACGAGGGAGTGGGCACTGAAGCTTTCTTT
>TRBV25-1|TRBJ2-7|-|TRBD2
CASSYRHGGAKQYF
TGTGCCAGCAGCTACCGTCACGGGGGGGCGAAGCAGTACTTC
>TRBV5-1|TRBJ1-5|few|-
CASSLDTGREPQHF
TGCGCCAGCAGCTTGGATACAGGGCGGGAGCCCCAGCATTTT
>TRBV29-1|TRBJ2-3|-|TRBD2
CSVDLAGRFTDTQYF
TGCAGCGTTGATCTAGCGGGGAGATTCACAGATACGCAGTATTTT
>TRBV12-2|TRBJ2-1|-|-
CASRLSPGTGTYNEQFF
TGTGCAAGTCGCTTATCTCCCGGGACAGGGACCTACAATGAGCAGTTCTTC
>TRBV13|TRBJ2-2|-|-
CASSFSGGRITGELFF
TGTGCCAGCAGCTTTTCCGGGGGGCGTATTACCGGGGAGCTGTTTTTT
>TRBV9|TRBJ2-5|once|TRBD2
CASSHRTSPYQETQYF
TGTGCCAGCAGCCATCGGACTAGCCCTTACCAAGAGACCCAGTACTTC
>TRBV5-1|TRBJ1-2|-|-
CASSLETPVGGYTF
TGCGCCAGCAGCTTGGAAACCCCCGTCGGGGGCTACACCTTC
>TRBV27|TRBJ2-1|-|TRBD2
CASSLEGTSGSDEQFF
TGTGCCAGCAGCTTAGAAGGGACTAGCGGGAGCGATGAGCAGTTCTTC
>TRBV29-1|TRBJ1-2|-|-
CSVEDSGHNYGYTF
TGCAGCGTTGAAGATTCGGGACATAACTATGGCTACACCTTC
>TRBV4-1|TRBJ1-4|few|TRBD1
CASSYRDRDEKLFF
TGCGCCAGCAGCTACCGGGACAGGGATGAAAAACTGTTTTTT
>TRBV14|TRBJ1-2|-|-
CASSYLSSGYGYTF
TGTGCCAGCAGTTACCTCTCTTCGGGGTATGGCTACACCTTC